This T cell receptor beta chain was identified during a study of OX40 agonist ivuxolimab in advanced cancers. Turning to the overall study: Ivuxolimab was a fully human IgG2 agonistic monoclonal antibody targeting the costimulatory receptor OX40 (CD134). The monotherapy dose-escalation portion (N ≈ 55 patients) of the phase I ivuxolimab trial is reported in the paper. Peripheral TCRbeta sequencing was intended to test whether TCR sequence diversity was altered and clonal T-cell expansion was caused by ivuxolimab. Among the roughly 50 dose-escalation patients, around 19 had hepatocellular carcinoma, approximately 15 melanoma, 9 renal cell carcinoma and 9 head and neck cancer. In the dose-escalation cohort, 82.7% of patients were male, and the mean age was roughly 60 years, with a range of roughly 20 to 79. Prior anti-PD-1, anti-PD-L1 or anti-CTLA-4 therapy was permitted, and checkpoint inhibitors had been received by about 37% of dose-escalation patients. Partial responses occurred in three dose-escalation patients: two with cutaneous melanoma and one with hepatocellular carcinoma. Intravenous ivuxolimab was administered to patients every 2 weeks at six dose levels: 0.01, 0.1, 0.3, 1.5, 3 and 10 mg/kg.

Concerning this clone: It has no known antigen specificity. No much larger clone exists at a distance of one base, and base qualities are not known.

The junction shows trimming of 3 bases on V and 8 bases on J, plus 16 bases between the germline ends. The germline V gene (reference sequence) supplies CDR1 LNHDA and CDR2 SQIVND. Counted from cysteine to phenylalanine, this CDR3 has 15 amino acids. Only the CDR3 DNA is retained, 45 bases long and in frame from the first base. The trial excluded patients who had a history of autoimmune disease or who were on systemic immunosuppression. Peripheral blood for TCR sequencing was collected from all dose cohorts at baseline, on cycle 4 day 1, and on cycle 7 day 1. Samples were obtained from an open-label, multicenter, first-in-human phase I dose-escalation trial of ivuxolimab. The trial enrolled adults with locally advanced or metastatic head and neck squamous cell, hepatocellular, melanoma or renal cell carcinoma. Before TCR sequencing, CD4+ T cells and CD8+ T cells were sorted from peripheral blood as separate populations.

General study outcomes and caveats: After ivuxolimab, more expanded clones were found on average in CD8+ T cells than in CD4+ T cells. In the 0.1-3.0 mg/kg groups, partial responders were among the patients with the lowest normalized peripheral clonal expansion, particularly in CD8+ T cells. Low levels of normalized T-cell clonal expansion were also shown by some nonresponding patients. At doses from 0.1 to 3.0 mg/kg, clonal expansion was seen in both CD4+ and CD8+ blood T cells between baseline and week 6. The antigen specificity of the clonally expanded peripheral T cells was not determined.

For sequencing of the TCRbeta CDR3 region, genomic DNA was extracted from the sorted cells. The immunoSEQ Assay was used for sequencing of TCRbeta CDR3 regions. TCRdb stores this immuneACCESS table with in-frame sequences only. Part of the clones is absent; in the studies checked, under half of the shortfall reflects unresolved V genes, and no reason is known for the rest. This sample has 65,000 to 90,000 clones in its table, and about 90% of those were observed once. Around 0.78% of the sample goes to the ten largest clones. Sample: CD4+ or CD8+ T cells sorted from blood, taken in a trial of the OX40 agonist ivuxolimab. The rearrangement combines TRBV19 with TRBJ1-4; D gene: possibly TRBD1, on 5 matching bases. The sequence derives from an adult with an advanced solid tumor such as melanoma, head and neck, liver or kidney cancer. The CDR3 amino acid sequence is: CASSIGSRVGEKLFF. The nucleotides read TGTGCCAGTAGTATTGGGTCCAGGGTCGGCGAAAAACTGTTTTTT.